These 16 T cell receptor beta chains share one sample of origin, sequenced in a study of blood T cell repertoires in COVID-19 (dated by TCRdb to 2018 to 2021). Libraries were prepared through the immunoSEQ multiplex PCR assay. Imported from immuneACCESS, the table was reduced by TCRdb to in-frame sequences with V and J called. These copies leave out some clones; in studies compared against another copy, an unresolved V gene accounts for under half, and the cause of the remainder is not known. In all, the sample holds 300,000 to 400,000 clones, and 85% of those were seen once. Together, the top ten hold approximately 1.9% of the sample. The sample consisted of PBMCs or T cells enriched from blood (not recorded which). The receptor source for this set is a young woman who had been exposed to COVID-19.

V gene TRBV5-4 combines with J gene TRBJ1-2; the match to TRBD1 covers 8 bases. V lost 0 bases and J lost 4; bases outside the gene matches: 5. The CDR3 contains 15 residues. Germline loops: CDR1 SGHNT, CDR2 YYREEE (reference sequence). This chain's CDR3 is CASSLVQGATYGYTF. CDR3 DNA: TGTGCCAGCAGCTTGGTGCAGGGGGCGACCTATGGCTACACCTTC.

The V gene is TRBV4-1, the J gene TRBJ1-2, with unresolved D. The V and J ends lost 4 bases and 0 bases respectively, with 18 bases between them. Germline-derived CDR1 and CDR2 are MGHRA and YSYEKL. This CDR3 spans 17 amino acids. CDR3: CASSRAHRWAANYGYTF. The CDR3 nucleotides are TGCGCCAGCAGCCGAGCCCACCGGTGGGCAGCTAACTATGGCTACACCTTC.

This chain uses TRBV7-3 with TRBJ2-7, with 7 bases lining up with TRBD2. The junction had 6 bases not matched to a gene; V was cut back by 2 bases and J by 5 bases. This CDR3 is 14 amino acids long. Germline values: CDR1 SGHTA, CDR2 FQGTGA. In nucleotides, the CDR3 is TGTGCCAGCAGCTTACAGGGCGGGAGAGACGAGCAGTACTTC. Protein sequence: CASSLQGGRDEQYF.

The chain has TRBV2 and TRBJ2-5; possible D gene TRBD2, 5 bases. CDR3 length: 15 amino acids. Germline V CDR1 and CDR2: SNHLY, FYNNEI. V was cut by 4 bases and J by 5 bases, with 17 bases left in between. The CDR3 loop reads CASSGVSGGYETQYF. Here the CDR3 DNA reads TGTGCCAGCAGTGGAGTCAGCGGCGGATATGAGACCCAGTACTTC.

In this sample, this clone turned up a few times. This chain links TRBV28 with TRBJ2-2; possible D gene TRBD1, 6 bases. Germline V gives CDR1 MDHEN, CDR2 SYDVKM. V was clipped by 1 base and J by 6 bases, with 6 bases between them. This CDR3 has 13 residues. The CDR3 here is CASSLYRAGELFF. In DNA, the CDR3 is TGTGCCAGCAGTTTATACAGGGCCGGGGAGCTGTTTTTT.

The rearrangement links TRBV6-5 to TRBJ1-6; 7 bases map to TRBD1. CDR3 size: 15 residues. CDR1 is MNHEY and CDR2 is SVGAGI in the germline V gene. The V gene end was trimmed by 5 bases and the J gene end by 6 bases; junction bases not matched to a gene: 7. This chain's CDR3 is CASSTGVLGNSPLHF. The CDR3 DNA reads TGTGCCAGCAGTACAGGGGTTTTAGGTAATTCACCCCTCCACTTT.

In this sample, this clone turned up a few times. The gene calls are TRBV28 and TRBJ1-2; the match to TRBD1 covers 7 bases. Germline CDR1 MDHEN, CDR2 SYDVKM. The CDR3 is 13 residues long. The J segment lost 9 bases and the V segment lost 6 bases, leaving 10 bases of the junction unmatched. The DNA of the CDR3 is TGTGCCAGCAGAGAAGGACAGGAATCAAGCTACACCTTC. This encodes CASREGQESSYTF.

The chain links TRBV5-1 to TRBJ1-2; D is unresolved. This CDR3 comprises 13 residues. CDR1 and CDR2 (germline): SGHRS, YFSETQ. The V gene lost 0 bases and the J gene lost 2 bases, with 5 bases spanning the gap. CDR3 DNA sequence: TGCGCCAGCAGCTTGGCCTCGAACTATGGCTACACCTTC. It translates to CASSLASNYGYTF.

The chain links TRBV5-1 to TRBJ2-1; D may be TRBD2 (6 bases). Looked up from germline, CDR1 is SGHRS and CDR2 is YFSETQ. The CDR3 is made up of 15 amino acids. Trimming took 0 bases from V and 4 from J, leaving 11 bases between them. The CDR3: CASSLGIAVYNEQFF. The CDR3 region has the DNA TGCGCCAGCAGCTTGGGGATAGCGGTATACAATGAGCAGTTCTTC.

The V and J genes are TRBV5-4 and TRBJ2-5, with 7 bases identical to TRBD1. The CDR3 loop spans 13 amino acids. J lost 7 bases, V lost 4 bases, and 7 bases had no gene match. CDR1 and CDR2 from the germline V gene are SGHNT and YYREEE (reference sequence). The CDR3 DNA is TGTGCCAGCAGCACCGACAGGGACAGGACCCAGTACTTC. Protein: CASSTDRDRTQYF.

As for this clone: Other DNA variants within this sample encode the same CDR3. The chain uses TRBV7-9 and TRBJ1-4, with a possible D match to TRBD1 (5 bases). Germline values: CDR1 SEHNR, CDR2 FQNEAQ (reference sequence). This CDR3 is built from 14 residues. V lost 1 base and J 5 bases, leaving 8 bases between the germline ends. Here the CDR3 DNA reads TGTGCCAGCAGCTTAGGGGCAGGGAATGAAAAACTGTTTTTT. Residues: CASSLGAGNEKLFF.

The chain uses TRBV27 and TRBJ2-7; D is undetermined. The CDR3 extends over 11 amino acids. Trimming took off 7 bases at V and 2 bases at J, with 6 bases between the two ends. The germline CDR1 and CDR2 sequences are MNHEY and SMNVEV (reference sequence). DNA of the CDR3: TGTGCCAGCACTGACACCTACGAGCAGTACTTC. Translating it yields CASTDTYEQYF.

V gene TRBV28 combines with J gene TRBJ1-1; D is unclear. Germline loops: CDR1 MDHEN, CDR2 SYDVKM. The V end lost 3 bases, the J end lost 0 bases, and 5 bases lay between the germline ends. This CDR3 is built from 13 residues. CDR3 DNA: TGTGCCAGCAGTTTTAGAGTGAACACTGAAGCTTTCTTT. Translation gives CASSFRVNTEAFF.

V and J are TRBV27 and TRBJ2-7; 7 nucleotides agree with TRBD1. Germline V lookup: CDR1 MNHEY, CDR2 SMNVEV (reference sequence). The V and J ends lost 5 bases and 2 bases, in that order; junction bases with no gene match: 15. The CDR3 has 17 amino acids. The CDR3 sequence is CASSPRISWDSPYEQYF. In DNA form, the CDR3 reads TGTGCCAGCAGTCCGCGCATTTCGTGGGACAGCCCCTACGAGCAGTACTTC.

The chain couples TRBV28 to TRBJ1-2; tentative D call: TRBD1 (5 bases). V dropped 5 bases and J dropped 7 bases, with 17 bases sitting between them. This CDR3 comprises 14 residues. The germline V gene has CDR1 MDHEN and CDR2 SYDVKM. Here the CDR3 reads CASSIKWRGGGYTF. The CDR3 DNA reads TGTGCCAGCAGTATTAAATGGAGGGGAGGTGGCTACACCTTC.

This chain links TRBV9 with TRBJ2-6, with D possibly TRBD1 on 5 matching bases. CDR3 length equals 17 residues. CDR1 SGDLS and CDR2 YYNGEE come from the germline V gene. V was trimmed by 0 bases and J by 2 bases, leaving 12 bases between them. The CDR3 nucleotides are TGTGCCAGCAGCGTAGAATCCAGGGCCACTGGGGCCAACGTCCTGACTTTC. Residues: CASSVESRATGANVLTF.